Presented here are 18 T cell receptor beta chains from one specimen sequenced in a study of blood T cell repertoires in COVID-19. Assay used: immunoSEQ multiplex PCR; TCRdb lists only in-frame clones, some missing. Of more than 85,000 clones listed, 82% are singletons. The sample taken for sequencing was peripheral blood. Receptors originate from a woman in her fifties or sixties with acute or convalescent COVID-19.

The DNA of the CDR3 is TGTGCCAGCAGCGTAGATACGGGGGATGGCTACACCTTC. Its protein product is CASSVDTGDGYTF. This rearrangement joins TRBV9 to TRBJ1-2; possibly TRBD1 for D (5 bases). This CDR3 is built from 13 residues. Germline CDR1 SGDLS, CDR2 YYNGEE. With 0 bases removed from V and 6 bases from J, the gap between germline ends came to 9 bases.

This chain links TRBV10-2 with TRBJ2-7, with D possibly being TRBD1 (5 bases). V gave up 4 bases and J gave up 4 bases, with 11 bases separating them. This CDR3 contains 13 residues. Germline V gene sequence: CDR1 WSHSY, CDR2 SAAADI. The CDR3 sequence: CASSARVGYEQYF. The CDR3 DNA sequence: TGCGCCAGCAGTGCCAGGGTGGGGTACGAGCAGTACTTC.

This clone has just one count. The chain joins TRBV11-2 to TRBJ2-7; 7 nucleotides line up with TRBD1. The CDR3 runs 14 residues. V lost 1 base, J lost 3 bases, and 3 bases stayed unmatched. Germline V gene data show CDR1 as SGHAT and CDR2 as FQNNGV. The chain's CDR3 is CASSLVQGNYEQYF. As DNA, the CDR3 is TGTGCCAGCAGCTTAGTACAGGGGAACTACGAGCAGTACTTC.

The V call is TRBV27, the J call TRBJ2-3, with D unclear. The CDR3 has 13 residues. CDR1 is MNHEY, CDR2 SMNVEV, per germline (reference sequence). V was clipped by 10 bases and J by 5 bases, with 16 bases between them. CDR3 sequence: CATQTDGLDTQYF. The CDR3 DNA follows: TGTGCCACCCAGACTGACGGGTTAGATACGCAGTATTTT.

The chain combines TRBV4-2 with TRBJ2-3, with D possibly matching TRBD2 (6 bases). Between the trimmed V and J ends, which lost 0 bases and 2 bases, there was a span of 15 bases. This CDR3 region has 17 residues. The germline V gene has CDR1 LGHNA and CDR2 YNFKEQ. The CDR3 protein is CASSQEAWRGYTDTQYF. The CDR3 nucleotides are TGTGCCAGCAGCCAAGAGGCATGGCGGGGATACACAGATACGCAGTATTTT.

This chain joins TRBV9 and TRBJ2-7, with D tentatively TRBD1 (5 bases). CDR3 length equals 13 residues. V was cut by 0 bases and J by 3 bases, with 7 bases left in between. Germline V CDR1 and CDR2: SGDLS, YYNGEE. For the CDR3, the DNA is TGTGCCAGCAGCGTAGATAGGGGCTACGAGCAGTACTTC. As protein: CASSVDRGYEQYF.

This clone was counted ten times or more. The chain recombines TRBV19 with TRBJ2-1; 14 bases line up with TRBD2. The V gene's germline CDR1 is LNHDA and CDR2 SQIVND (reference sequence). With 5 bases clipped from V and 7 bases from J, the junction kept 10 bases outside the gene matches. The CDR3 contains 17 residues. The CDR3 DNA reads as TGTGCCAGTAGTCCCGAAAGACTAGCGGGGGGGCGGAATGAGCAGTTCTTC. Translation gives CASSPERLAGGRNEQFF.

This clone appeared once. The CDR3 bases are TGTGCCAGCAGCTTGGGGGGAAGTAACTATGGCTACACCTTC. It translates to CASSLGGSNYGYTF. The rearrangement joins TRBV7-2 to TRBJ1-2; D is perhaps TRBD1 (5 bases). The CDR3 is 14 amino acids. Germline assignment: CDR1 SGHTA and CDR2 FQGNSA. With 3 bases removed from V and 1 base from J, the gap between germline ends came to 9 bases.

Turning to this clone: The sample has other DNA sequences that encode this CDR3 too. CDR3 DNA: TGTGCCAGTAGTATAGTAGGGACAGCCTCCTACGAGCAGTACTTC. It specifies CASSIVGTASYEQYF. The J gene is TRBJ2-7, the V gene TRBV19; 7 bases match TRBD1. The CDR3 is 15 residues long. Trimming removed 1 base from V and 0 bases from J; junction bases left unmatched: 3. Germline V gene sequence: CDR1 LNHDA, CDR2 SQIVND (reference sequence).

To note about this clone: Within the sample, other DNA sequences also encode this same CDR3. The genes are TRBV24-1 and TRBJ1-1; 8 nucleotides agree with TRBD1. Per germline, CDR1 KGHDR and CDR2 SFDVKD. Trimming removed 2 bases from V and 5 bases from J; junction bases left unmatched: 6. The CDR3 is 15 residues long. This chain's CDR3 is CATSDSQGAGTEAFF. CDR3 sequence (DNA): TGTGCCACCAGTGATTCCCAGGGGGCGGGGACTGAAGCTTTCTTT.

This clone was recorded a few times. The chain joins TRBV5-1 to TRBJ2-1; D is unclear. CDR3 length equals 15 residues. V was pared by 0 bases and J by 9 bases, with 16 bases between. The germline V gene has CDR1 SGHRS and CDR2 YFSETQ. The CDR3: CASSLEQVKITEQFF. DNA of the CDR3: TGCGCCAGCAGCTTGGAGCAGGTAAAAATCACTGAGCAGTTCTTC.

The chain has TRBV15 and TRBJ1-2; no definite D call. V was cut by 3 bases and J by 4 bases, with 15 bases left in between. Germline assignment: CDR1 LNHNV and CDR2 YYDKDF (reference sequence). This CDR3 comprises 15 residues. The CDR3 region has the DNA TGTGCCACCAGCAGCTCAGGACTCGGGCGCTATGGCTACACCTTC. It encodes CATSSSGLGRYGYTF. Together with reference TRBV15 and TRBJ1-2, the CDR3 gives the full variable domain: DAMVIQNPRYQVTQFGKPVTLSCSQTLNHNVMYWYQQKSSQAPKLLFHYYDKDFNNEADTPDNFQSRRPNTSFCFLDIRSPGLGDTAMYLCATSSSGLGRYGYTFGSGTRLTVV.

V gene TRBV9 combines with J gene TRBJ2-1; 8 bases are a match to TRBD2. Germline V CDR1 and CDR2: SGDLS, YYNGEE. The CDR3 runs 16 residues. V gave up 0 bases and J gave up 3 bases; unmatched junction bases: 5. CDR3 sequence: CASSVVSGGRYNEQFF. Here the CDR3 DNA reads TGTGCCAGCAGCGTAGTTTCGGGGGGGCGCTACAATGAGCAGTTCTTC.

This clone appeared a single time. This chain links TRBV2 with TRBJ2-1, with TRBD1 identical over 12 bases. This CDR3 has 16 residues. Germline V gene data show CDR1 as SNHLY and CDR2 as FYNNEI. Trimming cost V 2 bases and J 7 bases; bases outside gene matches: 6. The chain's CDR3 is CASSEWDRGLSNEQFF. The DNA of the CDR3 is TGTGCCAGCAGTGAATGGGACAGGGGGCTAAGTAATGAGCAGTTCTTC.

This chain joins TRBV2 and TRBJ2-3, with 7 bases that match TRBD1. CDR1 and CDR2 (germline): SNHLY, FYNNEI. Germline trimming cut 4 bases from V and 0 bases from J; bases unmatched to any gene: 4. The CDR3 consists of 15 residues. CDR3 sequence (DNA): TGTGCCAGCAGTGGGGACAGAGCTAGCACAGATACGCAGTATTTT. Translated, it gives CASSGDRASTDTQYF. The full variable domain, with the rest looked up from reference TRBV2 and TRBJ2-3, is EPEVTQTPSHQVTQMGQEVILRCVPISNHLYFYWYRQILGQKVEFLVSFYNNEISEKSEIFDDQFSVERPDGSNFTLKIRSTKLEDSAMYFCASSGDRASTDTQYFGPGTRLTVL.

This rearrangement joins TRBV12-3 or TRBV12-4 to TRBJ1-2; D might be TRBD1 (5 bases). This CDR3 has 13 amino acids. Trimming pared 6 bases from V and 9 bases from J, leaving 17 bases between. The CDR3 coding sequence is TGTGCCAGCAGGCTGGGACGGCGGGAAAGCTACACCTTC. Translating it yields CASRLGRRESYTF.

This chain's CDR3 is CASSQGGFRDRGSPLHF. The CDR3 coding sequence is TGCGCCAGCAGCCAAGGGGGATTCCGGGACAGGGGTTCACCCCTCCACTTT. V and J are TRBV4-1 and TRBJ1-6; 10 nucleotides align to TRBD1. After removal of 1 base from V and 9 bases from J, the junction contained 9 bases not matched to a gene. The CDR3 consists of 17 residues. Germline V CDR1 and CDR2: MGHRA, YSYEKL.

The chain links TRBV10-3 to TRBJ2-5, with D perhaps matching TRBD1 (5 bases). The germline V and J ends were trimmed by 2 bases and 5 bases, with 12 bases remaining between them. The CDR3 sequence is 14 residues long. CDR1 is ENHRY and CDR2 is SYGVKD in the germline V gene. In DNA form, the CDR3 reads TGTGCCATCAGTGAGGCCGCAGGGTGGGAGACCCAGTACTTC. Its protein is CAISEAAGWETQYF.